A selection of T cell receptor beta chains follows, all from one sample in a study of cytomegalovirus exposure and HLA in healthy donors. Produced via immunoSEQ multiplex PCR; TCRdb's table is partial and in-frame only. The sample holds roughly 180,000 clones, around 70% seen once. Sequences were obtained from PBMCs. The source of these receptors is a male donor in good health and CMV-seronegative. CDR3s include the opening cysteine and the closing phenylalanine or tryptophan. Fields, in order: V gene, D gene, J gene, clone size, CDR3 protein, CDR3 DNA. The D gene is left open where the match is weak. Clone size, where shown, is once, few, many, or a class for clones that have expanded.

TRBV6-6	NA	TRBJ1-1	once	CASSYAQANTEAFF	TGTGCCAGCAGTTACGCCCAAGCGAACACTGAAGCTTTCTTT
TRBV9	NA	TRBJ2-7	NA	CASSGTESYEQYF	TGTGCCAGCAGCGGGACAGAGTCCTACGAGCAGTACTTC
TRBV2	TRBD2	TRBJ2-3	NA	CASSARAGAPDTQYF	TGTGCCAGCAGTGCCCGCGCGGGAGCCCCAGATACGCAGTATTTT
TRBV5-1	NA	TRBJ2-5	once	CASSYLGPPQYF	TGCGCCAGCAGCTACCTGGGCCCGCCCCAGTACTTC
TRBV19	NA	TRBJ1-5	NA	CASTSRVEYQPQHF	TGTGCCAGTACCTCGCGGGTGGAATATCAGCCCCAGCATTTT
TRBV27	NA	TRBJ1-1	NA	CASSTPTAPYTEAFF	TGTGCCAGCAGTACGCCGACAGCGCCCTACACTGAAGCTTTCTTT
TRBV4-2	NA	TRBJ2-7	NA	CASSQEISFGYEQYF	TGTGCCAGCAGCCAAGAAATAAGTTTCGGTTACGAGCAGTACTTC
TRBV7-9	TRBD1	TRBJ2-5	NA	CASSAKYRGDEQYF	TGTGCCAGCAGCGCGAAGTACAGGGGAGATGAGCAGTACTTC
TRBV6-1	NA	TRBJ1-2	NA	CASSAWVRGSIDNHNYGYTF	TGTGCCAGCAGTGCTTGGGTACGGGGGTCCATAGATAATCATAACTATGGCTACACCTTC
TRBV28	TRBD2	TRBJ2-1	NA	CASSLSSLADYNEQFF	TGTGCCAGCAGTTTATCTTCCCTAGCGGATTACAATGAGCAGTTCTTC
TRBV9	NA	TRBJ2-1	NA	CASSFSSYNEQFF	TGTGCCAGCAGCTTCAGCTCCTACAATGAGCAGTTCTTC
TRBV6-5	TRBD1	TRBJ2-3	NA	CASSTGGGNQPQYF	TGTGCCAGCAGTACAGGGGGCGGCAATCAGCCCCAGTATTTT
TRBV11-2	TRBD2	TRBJ2-1	NA	CASSLALAGGNEQFF	TGTGCCAGCAGCTTAGCTCTAGCGGGGGGGAATGAGCAGTTCTTC
TRBV7-2	TRBD1	TRBJ1-3	NA	CASSSWTGGGNTIYF	TGTGCCAGCAGCTCCTGGACAGGGGGGGGGAACACCATATATTTT
TRBV28	NA	TRBJ2-7	NA	CASSLLQGYEQYF	TGTGCCAGCAGTTTATTACAGGGCTACGAGCAGTACTTC
TRBV30	NA	TRBJ1-4	NA	CAGSLGANEKLFF	TGTGCCGGATCACTGGGGGCGAATGAAAAACTGTTTTTT
TRBV7-2	NA	TRBJ2-4	NA	CASSLKGENIQYF	TGTGCCAGCAGCTTAAAAGGGGAAAACATTCAGTACTTC
TRBV18	NA	TRBJ1-5	NA	CASSPNGEGKGPQHF	TGTGCCAGCTCACCGAACGGGGAGGGAAAGGGGCCCCAGCATTTT
TRBV10-1	TRBD1	TRBJ2-7	few	CASSVSPGQGRGEQYF	TGCGCCAGCAGTGTGTCTCCGGGACAGGGTAGGGGTGAGCAGTACTTC
TRBV9	NA	TRBJ2-1	NA	CASSPPRQNNEQFF	TGTGCCAGCAGCCCCCCAAGACAGAACAATGAGCAGTTCTTC
TRBV2	TRBD1	TRBJ1-4	few	CASRGGQGREKLFF	TGTGCCAGCAGGGGGGGACAGGGGCGCGAAAAACTGTTTTTT
TRBV25-1	TRBD1	TRBJ1-2	NA	CASSGSGQGPNYGYTF	TGTGCCAGCAGTGGCTCAGGACAGGGACCTAACTATGGCTACACCTTC
TRBV4-1	NA	TRBJ2-3	NA	CASSQVQGDTQYF	TGCGCCAGCAGCCAAGTCCAGGGAGATACGCAGTATTTT
TRBV5-1	NA	TRBJ1-5	NA	CASSLGSGIQPQHF	TGCGCCAGCAGCTTGGGCTCGGGTATCCAGCCCCAGCATTTT
TRBV6-5	TRBD1	TRBJ1-3	NA	CASSYSDRMGNTIYF	TGTGCCAGCAGTTACTCGGACAGGATGGGAAACACCATATATTTT
TRBV7-3	TRBD1	TRBJ1-5	NA	CASSLDRNQPQHF	TGTGCCAGCAGCTTGGACAGGAATCAGCCCCAGCATTTT
TRBV6-1	TRBD1	TRBJ2-7	NA	CASSQMSGGAGEQYF	TGTGCCAGCAGTCAGATGTCAGGGGGCGCGGGCGAGCAGTACTTC
TRBV27	NA	TRBJ2-7	NA	CATGKAIPPYEQYF	TGTGCCACCGGGAAGGCGATACCTCCCTACGAGCAGTACTTC
TRBV4-1	TRBD1	TRBJ1-5	once	CASSHYRGLAKNQPQHF	TGCGCCAGCAGCCACTACAGGGGGCTCGCAAAGAATCAGCCCCAGCATTTT
TRBV28	NA	TRBJ1-5	NA	CASSPQVSQPQHF	TGTGCCAGCAGTCCCCAGGTGAGTCAGCCCCAGCATTTT
TRBV5-6	NA	TRBJ1-4	NA	CASSLTGGNEKLFF	TGTGCCAGCAGCTTGACCGGGGGGAATGAAAAACTGTTTTTT
TRBV4-3	NA	TRBJ1-2	NA	CASSQDPTEPYGYTF	TGCGCCAGCAGCCAAGATCCGACAGAACCCTATGGCTACACCTTC
TRBV6-1	NA	TRBJ2-6	NA	CASSFRGSGANVLTF	TGTGCCAGCAGTTTCAGGGGCTCTGGGGCCAACGTCCTGACTTTC
TRBV30	TRBD2	TRBJ2-1	once	CAWSGLAGPNNEQFF	TGTGCCTGGAGTGGACTAGCGGGGCCCAACAATGAGCAGTTCTTC
TRBV4-3	NA	TRBJ2-6	NA	CASSQQGHLSGANVLTF	TGCGCCAGCAGCCAACAGGGGCACCTCTCTGGGGCCAACGTCCTGACTTTC
TRBV6-5	TRBD2	TRBJ2-1	few	CASSYNPLADNEQFF	TGTGCCAGCAGTTACAATCCTCTAGCGGACAATGAGCAGTTCTTC
TRBV30	NA	TRBJ1-5	NA	CAWSGTGRNQPQHF	TGTGCCTGGAGTGGAACAGGCCGCAATCAGCCCCAGCATTTT
TRBV7-6	NA	TRBJ2-1	NA	CASSLDFSGYNEQFF	TGTGCCAGCAGCTTAGATTTTAGCGGTTACAATGAGCAGTTCTTC
TRBV2	NA	TRBJ1-5	NA	CASSPGYSGNQPQHF	TGTGCCAGCAGTCCAGGGTACTCTGGCAATCAGCCCCAGCATTTT
TRBV20-1	NA	TRBJ2-1	NA	CSARVVSEQFF	TGCAGTGCTAGGGTAGTTAGCGAGCAGTTCTTC
TRBV4-3	TRBD2	TRBJ2-1	NA	CASSFRVAGEHEQFF	TGCGCCAGCAGCTTCCGGGTAGCGGGAGAGCATGAGCAGTTCTTC
TRBV28	TRBD2	TRBJ2-7	NA	CASSLLAGVYEQYF	TGTGCCAGCAGTTTACTAGCGGGAGTTTACGAGCAGTACTTC
TRBV19	NA	TRBJ2-7	NA	CASSVRQYYEQYF	TGTGCCAGTAGTGTGCGACAGTACTACGAGCAGTACTTC
TRBV30	NA	TRBJ1-5	NA	CAWNHGTASNQPQHF	TGTGCCTGGAACCACGGGACTGCTAGCAATCAGCCCCAGCATTTT
TRBV15	TRBD2	TRBJ2-3	NA	CATSTGTSDTDTQYF	TGTGCCACCAGCACCGGGACTAGCGACACAGATACGCAGTATTTT
TRBV6-1	NA	TRBJ2-1	NA	CASSEPSRANHGIF	TGTGCCAGCAGTGAGCCGTCGCGGGCAAACCACGGGATCTTC
TRBV27	NA	TRBJ1-3	NA	CASRPGQPSGNTIYF	TGTGCCAGCCGCCCCGGACAGCCCTCTGGAAACACCATATATTTT
TRBV5-1	TRBD1	TRBJ1-1	once	CASSLGQSTEAFF	TGCGCCAGCAGCCTGGGACAGTCCACTGAAGCTTTCTTT
TRBV29-1	TRBD1	TRBJ1-2	NA	CSVDTGGDGYTF	TGCAGCGTTGATACAGGGGGCGATGGCTACACCTTC
TRBV28	TRBD1	TRBJ1-2	few	CASSLVYGTGESYGYTF	TGTGCCAGCAGTTTAGTCTATGGGACAGGGGAATCCTATGGCTACACCTTC
TRBV28	NA	TRBJ2-7	NA	CASSQLAHYEQYF	TGTGCCAGCAGTCAGCTAGCGCACTACGAGCAGTACTTC
TRBV2	NA	TRBJ2-1	NA	CASSDGLAGWNEQFF	TGTGCCAGCAGTGACGGTCTAGCAGGTTGGAATGAGCAGTTCTTC